This TCR beta chain came from a study of blood T cell repertoires in COVID-19. For the study at large: Italy, Spain and the United States were the sources of the convalescent and acute COVID-19 samples.

The CDR3 length is 14 residues. Germline V lookup: CDR1 SGHTA, CDR2 FQGNSA. Losses at the gene ends were 5 bases for V and 9 bases for J; bases not matched to a gene: 4. Original methodology: Reference gene primer amplification gave estimated nucleated cell counts. Produced via immunoSEQ multiplex PCR; TCRdb's table is partial and in-frame only. The DNA gave D and trimming, while V, J and clone size come from that table. This table holds approximately 110,000 clones, 65% to 90% found once. Sequences were obtained from peripheral blood. This chain links TRBV7-2 with TRBJ2-1; 13 positions agree with TRBD2. This receptor was obtained from a woman older than 75 with active or convalescent COVID-19. The CDR3 sequence is CASSLGLAGTEQFF. CDR3 nucleotide sequence: TGTGCCAGCAGCCTGGGACTAGCGGGGACTGAGCAGTTCTTC.